The sequence of this T cell receptor (beta chain) was determined in a study of CD8 T cells in ankylosing spondylitis. Study conclusions and caveats: A CD8+ phenotype characterized the disease-linked clones, which were relatively rare in peripheral blood. Disease-linked clones were reportedly significantly enriched in matched ankylosing spondylitis synovial fluid.

V gave up 3 bases and J gave up 3 bases; unmatched junction bases: 6. The CDR3 has 15 amino acids. Germline V gene data show CDR1 as LGHNA and CDR2 as YNFKEQ. The sample holds a few counts of this clonotype. Its antigen is not identified. MiXCR, applied by TCRdb to the 5' RACE reads, yields one record per CDR3 protein. The sample has some 130,000 distinct CDR3 sequences; about 7% are singletons. J is TRBJ2-3 and V is TRBV4-2; 7 nucleotides agree with TRBD2. The clonotype was recovered from a female donor with ankylosing spondylitis or in good health (not recorded which). Sequences were obtained from blood, either unsorted or a sorted T cell fraction (not recorded which). The CDR3 coding sequence is TGTGCCAGCAGCCAGGTGCGGGGGTTGACAGATACGCAGTATTTT. Its protein product is CASSQVRGLTDTQYF.